This is a list of T cell receptor beta chains from one sample in a study of blood T cells in healthy people across ages. TCRdb re-called the 5' RACE reads with MiXCR, one entry per CDR3 protein. This table holds around 800,000 distinct CDR3 sequences, 40% to 65% found once. The sample comprised blood. The receptor source for this set is a man older than 75 in good health. CDR3s include the opening cysteine and the closing phenylalanine or tryptophan. Fields, in order: D gene, J gene, V gene, CDR3 length, clone size, CDR3 DNA, CDR3 protein. The D gene is left open where the match is weak. Only part of the rows carry a size: once, few, many, or a class if the clone is expanded.

d_gene: -
j_gene: TRBJ2-1
v_gene: TRBV7-9
len: 15
abundance: -
CDR3nt: TGTGCCAGCAGCCCTAACCGGGACTCCTCCTACGAGCAGTTCTTC
CDR3aa: CASSPNRDSSYEQFF

d_gene: -
j_gene: TRBJ1-2
v_gene: TRBV10-3
len: 12
abundance: -
CDR3nt: TGTGCCATCAGGGCGGCTAACTATGGCTACACCTTC
CDR3aa: CAIRAANYGYTF

d_gene: TRBD1
j_gene: TRBJ2-7
v_gene: TRBV20-1
len: 15
abundance: -
CDR3nt: TGCAGTGCTAGAGAACTTCCGGGACAGGTCTACGAGCAGTACTTC
CDR3aa: CSARELPGQVYEQYF

d_gene: -
j_gene: TRBJ2-3
v_gene: TRBV7-2
len: 13
abundance: -
CDR3nt: TGTGCCAGCAGCTCGGCGGCGGTAGGATACGCGTATTTT
CDR3aa: CASSSAAVGYAYF

d_gene: -
j_gene: TRBJ2-7
v_gene: TRBV28
len: 18
abundance: -
CDR3nt: TGTGCCAGCAGAGGCAGGGGGATAGGAAGCGGGCCTAGCTACGAGCAGTACTTC
CDR3aa: CASRGRGIGSGPSYEQYF

d_gene: -
j_gene: TRBJ2-7
v_gene: TRBV2
len: 14
abundance: -
CDR3nt: TGTGCCAGCAGTGAAGCGCTCCTTTCCTACGAGCAGTACTTC
CDR3aa: CASSEALLSYEQYF

d_gene: TRBD2
j_gene: TRBJ2-1
v_gene: TRBV2
len: 14
abundance: -
CDR3nt: TGTGCCAGCACCGGACTAGCGGGTCTGAATGAGCAGTTCTTC
CDR3aa: CASTGLAGLNEQFF

d_gene: -
j_gene: TRBJ1-4
v_gene: TRBV30
len: 14
abundance: -
CDR3nt: TGTGCCTGGACTATGACAGGACGAAATGAAAAACTGTTTTTT
CDR3aa: CAWTMTGRNEKLFF

d_gene: TRBD2
j_gene: TRBJ2-4
v_gene: TRBV5-1
len: 16
abundance: -
CDR3nt: TGCGCCAGCAGCCAGACTAGCGGGAGGGCTGGAAACATTCAGTACTTC
CDR3aa: CASSQTSGRAGNIQYF

d_gene: -
j_gene: TRBJ2-1
v_gene: TRBV4-1
len: 15
abundance: -
CDR3nt: TGCGCCAGCAGCCAAGAAGCCCAGACAGTGGGTGAGCAGTTCTTC
CDR3aa: CASSQEAQTVGEQFF

d_gene: TRBD2
j_gene: TRBJ2-5
v_gene: TRBV29-1
len: 19
abundance: -
CDR3nt: TGCAGCGTTGAAGATATGGAAGCGGGAGTATTTAAGGGTGGAGAGACCCAGTACTTC
CDR3aa: CSVEDMEAGVFKGGETQYF

d_gene: -
j_gene: TRBJ1-1
v_gene: TRBV7-9
len: 12
abundance: few
CDR3nt: TGTGCCAGCAGCCCGGATAGGGATGAAGCTTTCTTT
CDR3aa: CASSPDRDEAFF

d_gene: TRBD1
j_gene: TRBJ1-6
v_gene: TRBV14
len: 15
abundance: few
CDR3nt: TGTGCCAGCAGCCATCTGCAGGGGGATAATTCACCCCTCCACTTT
CDR3aa: CASSHLQGDNSPLHF

d_gene: TRBD1
j_gene: TRBJ1-1
v_gene: TRBV29-1
len: 14
abundance: -
CDR3nt: TGCAGCGTTGAAGGACTCAGGGGGCTAGGAGAAGCTTTCTTT
CDR3aa: CSVEGLRGLGEAFF

d_gene: TRBD2
j_gene: TRBJ2-7
v_gene: TRBV20-1
len: 15
abundance: -
CDR3nt: TGCAGTGCTAGAACGTTAGCGGGAAAGTTCTACGAGCAGTACTTC
CDR3aa: CSARTLAGKFYEQYF

d_gene: TRBD1
j_gene: TRBJ1-2
v_gene: TRBV12-3/TRBV12-4
len: 16
abundance: -
CDR3nt: TGTGCCAGCACCCCACAGGGGGCCAAAAGCTTGATGGGCTACACCTTC
CDR3aa: CASTPQGAKSLMGYTF

d_gene: -
j_gene: TRBJ2-5
v_gene: TRBV18
len: 13
abundance: many
CDR3nt: TGTGCCAGCAGCTTGCTGGGGGGAGAGACCCAGTACTTC
CDR3aa: CASSLLGGETQYF

d_gene: -
j_gene: TRBJ2-5
v_gene: TRBV18
len: 11
abundance: -
CDR3nt: TGTGCCAGCTCACCGTCGGATTCGCAGTACTTC
CDR3aa: CASSPSDSQYF

d_gene: TRBD2
j_gene: TRBJ2-5
v_gene: TRBV9
len: 16
abundance: -
CDR3nt: TGTGCCAGCAGCCCGACCGGGACTAGTGGGTTCTTAGGGCAGTACTTC
CDR3aa: CASSPTGTSGFLGQYF

d_gene: -
j_gene: TRBJ2-6
v_gene: TRBV25-1
len: 14
abundance: -
CDR3nt: TGTGGCCCTTCTATCGGCGCTGGGGCCAACGTCCTGACTTTC
CDR3aa: CGPSIGAGANVLTF

d_gene: -
j_gene: TRBJ2-3
v_gene: TRBV20-1
len: 13
abundance: once
CDR3nt: TGCAGTGCTAGAGATGCCATGGGGAGATACGCGTATTTT
CDR3aa: CSARDAMGRYAYF

d_gene: TRBD1
j_gene: TRBJ2-7
v_gene: TRBV29-1
len: 13
abundance: -
CDR3nt: TGCAGCGTTAGGAGGGACAGGACCGACGAGCAGTACTTC
CDR3aa: CSVRRDRTDEQYF

d_gene: TRBD1
j_gene: TRBJ1-2
v_gene: TRBV11-3
len: 16
abundance: -
CDR3nt: TGTGCCAGCAGCTTCCAGGACAGGGGGGTTTTCTATGGCTACACCTTC
CDR3aa: CASSFQDRGVFYGYTF

d_gene: TRBD1
j_gene: TRBJ2-7
v_gene: TRBV28
len: 15
abundance: -
CDR3nt: TGTGCCAGCAGTTTGCGGGACAGGGTTAGGTACGAGCAGTACTTC
CDR3aa: CASSLRDRVRYEQYF

d_gene: -
j_gene: TRBJ2-6
v_gene: TRBV20-1
len: 17
abundance: few
CDR3nt: TGCAGTGCTACCTTTTGGGGTAGGAGCTCTGGGGCCAACGTCCTGACTTTC
CDR3aa: CSATFWGRSSGANVLTF

d_gene: -
j_gene: TRBJ2-7
v_gene: TRBV14
len: 14
abundance: -
CDR3nt: TGTGCCAGCAGCCCTATGGGGAGTCGGTACGAGCAGTACTTC
CDR3aa: CASSPMGSRYEQYF

d_gene: -
j_gene: TRBJ2-1
v_gene: TRBV30
len: 11
abundance: -
CDR3nt: TGTGCCTGGGCCTCTCTGGGGGAGCAGTTCTTC
CDR3aa: CAWASLGEQFF

d_gene: TRBD2
j_gene: TRBJ2-5
v_gene: TRBV3-1
len: 15
abundance: -
CDR3nt: TGTGCCAGCAGCCCTACTAGCGGGAGGTTAGAGACCCAGTACTTC
CDR3aa: CASSPTSGRLETQYF

d_gene: TRBD2
j_gene: TRBJ2-3
v_gene: TRBV11-2
len: 16
abundance: -
CDR3nt: TGTGCCAGCAGCCCCCCATCTGAAGCGGGACGGAGATACGCGTATTTT
CDR3aa: CASSPPSEAGRRYAYF

d_gene: -
j_gene: TRBJ2-3
v_gene: TRBV7-9
len: 13
abundance: -
CDR3nt: TGTGCCAGCAGCGGGATTCCAGCATACACGCAGTATTTT
CDR3aa: CASSGIPAYTQYF

d_gene: -
j_gene: TRBJ2-2
v_gene: TRBV12-3/TRBV12-4
len: 14
abundance: -
CDR3nt: TGTGCCAGCAGACTAGGACTTTCCCCCGGGGAGCTGTTTTTT
CDR3aa: CASRLGLSPGELFF

d_gene: TRBD1
j_gene: TRBJ2-5
v_gene: TRBV6-6
len: 15
abundance: once
CDR3nt: TGTGCCAGCACCGACGAGGGGACAGGGCTTGAGACCCAGTACTTC
CDR3aa: CASTDEGTGLETQYF

d_gene: -
j_gene: TRBJ1-6
v_gene: TRBV6-5
len: 15
abundance: -
CDR3nt: TGTGCCAGCAGTTACTCTGTCACGGCTAATTCACCCCTCCACTTT
CDR3aa: CASSYSVTANSPLHF

d_gene: -
j_gene: TRBJ2-7
v_gene: TRBV25-1
len: 13
abundance: -
CDR3nt: TGTGCCAGCAGTCGGGACGTCTCCTACGAGCAGTACTTC
CDR3aa: CASSRDVSYEQYF

d_gene: TRBD1
j_gene: TRBJ1-1
v_gene: TRBV27
len: 16
abundance: -
CDR3nt: TGTGCCAGCAGTTTATCGCCTGGACAGGGGAACACTGAAGCTTTCTTT
CDR3aa: CASSLSPGQGNTEAFF

d_gene: TRBD1
j_gene: TRBJ2-5
v_gene: TRBV7-9
len: 15
abundance: -
CDR3nt: TGTGCCAGCAGCTTAGGGACAGGGAAGACCTACGGGCAGTACTTC
CDR3aa: CASSLGTGKTYGQYF

d_gene: -
j_gene: TRBJ2-6
v_gene: TRBV24-1
len: 15
abundance: -
CDR3nt: TGTGCCACCAGTGAATGGGGCCAAGGGGCCAACGTCCTGACTTTC
CDR3aa: CATSEWGQGANVLTF

d_gene: TRBD1
j_gene: TRBJ1-2
v_gene: TRBV11-2
len: 14
abundance: few
CDR3nt: TGTGCCAGCAGCCCAGGACAGGGGGAAGGTGGCTACACCTTC
CDR3aa: CASSPGQGEGGYTF

d_gene: -
j_gene: TRBJ1-2
v_gene: TRBV2
len: 13
abundance: few
CDR3nt: TGTGCCAGCAGACCAGACGACGGGTTGGGCTACACCTTC
CDR3aa: CASRPDDGLGYTF

d_gene: -
j_gene: TRBJ2-5
v_gene: TRBV29-1
len: 12
abundance: -
CDR3nt: TGCAGCGTTGAAAGGGCGGGAGAGACCCAGTACTTC
CDR3aa: CSVERAGETQYF

d_gene: -
j_gene: TRBJ2-3
v_gene: TRBV6-2/TRBV6-3
len: 15
abundance: once
CDR3nt: TGTGCCAGCAGCGACAGGCGGGACAGCACAGATACGCAGTATTTT
CDR3aa: CASSDRRDSTDTQYF

d_gene: -
j_gene: TRBJ2-6
v_gene: TRBV20-1
len: 14
abundance: few
CDR3nt: TGCAGTGCTAGCCAAAGTCCTGGGGCCAACGTCCTGACTTTC
CDR3aa: CSASQSPGANVLTF

d_gene: -
j_gene: TRBJ2-7
v_gene: TRBV2
len: 14
abundance: -
CDR3nt: TGTGCCAGCACCCGAGGGAGAGGGGCCTACGAGCAGTACTTC
CDR3aa: CASTRGRGAYEQYF

d_gene: -
j_gene: TRBJ1-1
v_gene: TRBV5-4
len: 15
abundance: -
CDR3nt: TGTGCCAGCAACGCACCAGGGCTGAGGAACACTGAAGCTTTCTTT
CDR3aa: CASNAPGLRNTEAFF

d_gene: -
j_gene: TRBJ2-3
v_gene: TRBV29-1
len: 12
abundance: -
CDR3nt: TGCAGCTATACTTCAGGGACAGATACGCAGTATTTT
CDR3aa: CSYTSGTDTQYF

d_gene: -
j_gene: TRBJ2-4
v_gene: TRBV4-2
len: 17
abundance: -
CDR3nt: TGTGCCGGCAGCCCCGCACTTTGGGGCGGGACCAAAAACATTCAGTACTTC
CDR3aa: CAGSPALWGGTKNIQYF

d_gene: -
j_gene: TRBJ2-3
v_gene: TRBV4-2
len: 13
abundance: -
CDR3nt: TGTGCCAGCAGCCAAGTCCGGGCAGATACGCAGTATTTT
CDR3aa: CASSQVRADTQYF

d_gene: -
j_gene: TRBJ2-1
v_gene: TRBV5-1
len: 13
abundance: -
CDR3nt: TGCGCCAGCAGCTTGGGGCAGCTCCCTGAGCAGTTCTTC
CDR3aa: CASSLGQLPEQFF

d_gene: -
j_gene: TRBJ2-7
v_gene: TRBV10-2
len: 12
abundance: -
CDR3nt: TGCGCCAGCAGTGAGAAGGGCTACGAGCAGTACTTC
CDR3aa: CASSEKGYEQYF

d_gene: TRBD2
j_gene: TRBJ2-7
v_gene: TRBV7-2
len: 14
abundance: few
CDR3nt: TGTGCCAGCAGCCTTCGGGGGGATACCTACGAGCAGTACTTC
CDR3aa: CASSLRGDTYEQYF

d_gene: TRBD1
j_gene: TRBJ1-1
v_gene: TRBV4-2
len: 17
abundance: once
CDR3nt: TGTGCCAGCAGCCAAGATTGGGACAGGGGACCGAACACTGAAGCTTTCTTT
CDR3aa: CASSQDWDRGPNTEAFF

d_gene: -
j_gene: TRBJ2-1
v_gene: TRBV20-1
len: 11
abundance: -
CDR3nt: TGCGGTGCTAGACATGTCAGTGAGCAGTTCTTC
CDR3aa: CGARHVSEQFF

d_gene: -
j_gene: TRBJ2-1
v_gene: TRBV7-9
len: 19
abundance: few
CDR3nt: TGTGCCAGCAGCTTAAGGATCCCTATGGTGGGCCTCCCCTACAATGAGCAGTTCTTC
CDR3aa: CASSLRIPMVGLPYNEQFF

d_gene: -
j_gene: TRBJ1-2
v_gene: TRBV18
len: 13
abundance: -
CDR3nt: TGTGCCAGCTCAACCGGGACAATCTATGGCTACACCTTC
CDR3aa: CASSTGTIYGYTF

d_gene: TRBD2
j_gene: TRBJ2-7
v_gene: TRBV30
len: 14
abundance: -
CDR3nt: TGTGCCTGGAGTATCGGTAGCGGGAGGTACGAGCAGTACTTC
CDR3aa: CAWSIGSGRYEQYF

d_gene: -
j_gene: TRBJ1-6
v_gene: TRBV7-8
len: 16
abundance: -
CDR3nt: TGTGCCAGCACCTCCACCCCCGGGGTCTATAATTCACCCCTCCACTTT
CDR3aa: CASTSTPGVYNSPLHF

d_gene: TRBD1
j_gene: TRBJ2-1
v_gene: TRBV27
len: 13
abundance: -
CDR3nt: TGTGCCAGCAGAGACAGGGGAGTGGGATTTCAGTTCTTC
CDR3aa: CASRDRGVGFQFF

d_gene: TRBD2
j_gene: TRBJ2-1
v_gene: TRBV20-1
len: 14
abundance: -
CDR3nt: TGCAGTGCTCCCGGGACTAGCGGGATCGGGGAGCAGTTCTTC
CDR3aa: CSAPGTSGIGEQFF